These T cell receptor beta chains were read from a single sample in a study of T cell repertoires in ileal Crohn's disease. The table came from immunoSEQ multiplex PCR; TCRdb's copy has only in-frame clones and leaves some out. This table holds approximately 27,000 clones, 80% found once. The sequencing sample was made of ileal tissue. These receptor sequences come from an adult with Crohn's disease. The CDR3 runs from the conserved cysteine through the conserved F or W. Each record gives: J gene, clone size, D gene, V gene, CDR3 DNA, CDR3 protein. A D gene is named only where the DNA matches it firmly. Some rows mark clone size as missing; the rest say once, few, many or name a class of expanded clone.

j_call: TRBJ2-5
clone_size: NA
d_call: TRBD2
v_call: TRBV30
cdr3_nt: TGTGCCTGGGAGCGGGGAGGAGGGGAGACCCAGTACTTC
cdr3_aa: CAWERGGGETQYF

j_call: TRBJ1-2
clone_size: once
d_call: NA
v_call: TRBV4-2
cdr3_nt: TGTGCCAGCAGCCACGGGGGAGAGGGGTTGGGCTACACCTTC
cdr3_aa: CASSHGGEGLGYTF

j_call: TRBJ2-7
clone_size: NA
d_call: TRBD1
v_call: TRBV4-1
cdr3_nt: TGCGCCAGCAGCCAAGGGTCCGGGACAGTTTACTACGAGCAGTACTTC
cdr3_aa: CASSQGSGTVYYEQYF

j_call: TRBJ1-1
clone_size: NA
d_call: NA
v_call: TRBV30
cdr3_nt: TGTGCCTGGGTCTTAGACACTGAAGCTTTCTTT
cdr3_aa: CAWVLDTEAFF

j_call: TRBJ1-5
clone_size: once
d_call: TRBD1
v_call: TRBV9
cdr3_nt: TGTGCCAGCAGCCAGACAGGGTCTAGCAATCAGCCCCAGCATTTT
cdr3_aa: CASSQTGSSNQPQHF

j_call: TRBJ1-4
clone_size: NA
d_call: TRBD1
v_call: TRBV28
cdr3_nt: TGTGCCAGCAGTCCCGGGACAGGGAGGGAAAAACTGTTTTTT
cdr3_aa: CASSPGTGREKLFF

j_call: TRBJ2-1
clone_size: NA
d_call: TRBD2
v_call: TRBV5-4
cdr3_nt: TGTGCCAGCAGCTCTGGGACTAGCGGGGCGTACAATGAGCAGTTCTTC
cdr3_aa: CASSSGTSGAYNEQFF

j_call: TRBJ1-2
clone_size: NA
d_call: NA
v_call: TRBV7-2
cdr3_nt: TGTGCCAGCAGCCACCTGGACAGTCGGATGAACTATGGCTACACCTTC
cdr3_aa: CASSHLDSRMNYGYTF

j_call: TRBJ1-5
clone_size: NA
d_call: NA
v_call: TRBV6-1
cdr3_nt: TGTGCCAGCTCTCCAGGAAGCAATCAGCCCCAGCATTTT
cdr3_aa: CASSPGSNQPQHF

j_call: TRBJ1-1
clone_size: NA
d_call: NA
v_call: TRBV19
cdr3_nt: TGTGCCAGTAGGCCCGCAGGGGATCACACTGAAGCTTTCTTT
cdr3_aa: CASRPAGDHTEAFF

j_call: TRBJ1-4
clone_size: few
d_call: NA
v_call: TRBV4-1
cdr3_nt: TGCGCCAGCAGCCAATCAAAGGACAGACTGAATGAAAAACTGTTTTTT
cdr3_aa: CASSQSKDRLNEKLFF

j_call: TRBJ2-3
clone_size: NA
d_call: TRBD2
v_call: TRBV29-1
cdr3_nt: TGCAGCGTTAGGGCTAGCGGGGGGGATACGCAGTATTTT
cdr3_aa: CSVRASGGDTQYF

j_call: TRBJ1-5
clone_size: NA
d_call: NA
v_call: TRBV4-1
cdr3_nt: TGCGCCAGCAGCCAAGAGTGGGGCCCGTCCTCAGGGCCCCAGCATTTT
cdr3_aa: CASSQEWGPSSGPQHF

j_call: TRBJ2-7
clone_size: NA
d_call: NA
v_call: TRBV4-1
cdr3_nt: TGCGCCAGCAGCCAAGAGCCTAGTGGAACCTACGAGCAGTACTTC
cdr3_aa: CASSQEPSGTYEQYF

j_call: TRBJ2-1
clone_size: few
d_call: NA
v_call: TRBV6-6
cdr3_nt: TGTGCCAGCGGGGGGGCATACAATGAGCAGTTCTTC
cdr3_aa: CASGGAYNEQFF

j_call: TRBJ2-5
clone_size: NA
d_call: NA
v_call: TRBV19
cdr3_nt: TGTGCCAGTAGTATCTTTTCGGGGTTCAGGAAGGAGACCCAGTACTTC
cdr3_aa: CASSIFSGFRKETQYF

j_call: TRBJ2-1
clone_size: once
d_call: TRBD2
v_call: TRBV19
cdr3_nt: TGTGCCAGCTCTTGGGGGCCACTAGCGGGCTACAATGAGCAGTTCTTC
cdr3_aa: CASSWGPLAGYNEQFF

j_call: TRBJ2-1
clone_size: few
d_call: TRBD2
v_call: TRBV4-1
cdr3_nt: TGCGCCAGCAGCCGACCTAGCGGGGAACCCGACAATGAGCAGTTCTTC
cdr3_aa: CASSRPSGEPDNEQFF

j_call: TRBJ1-1
clone_size: NA
d_call: NA
v_call: TRBV9
cdr3_nt: TGTGCCAGCAGCGTACGAGGGCCGACCCCAGCTTTCTTT
cdr3_aa: CASSVRGPTPAFF

j_call: TRBJ1-2
clone_size: NA
d_call: NA
v_call: TRBV5-1
cdr3_nt: TGCGCCAGCAGCCCCACCGGGGGAAACTATGGCTACACCTTC
cdr3_aa: CASSPTGGNYGYTF

j_call: TRBJ2-1
clone_size: once
d_call: TRBD2
v_call: TRBV30
cdr3_nt: TGTGCCTGGGACGGGGCTAGCGGTGGGAATGAGCAGTTCTTC
cdr3_aa: CAWDGASGGNEQFF

j_call: TRBJ2-2
clone_size: NA
d_call: NA
v_call: TRBV29-1
cdr3_nt: TGCAGCGCTGAACCTATTCGGGGCGGGGAGCTGTTTTTT
cdr3_aa: CSAEPIRGGELFF

j_call: TRBJ2-4
clone_size: NA
d_call: TRBD1
v_call: TRBV7-9
cdr3_nt: TGTGCCAGCAGTTCCCCCGGGACAGAGAAAAACATTCAGTACTTC
cdr3_aa: CASSSPGTEKNIQYF